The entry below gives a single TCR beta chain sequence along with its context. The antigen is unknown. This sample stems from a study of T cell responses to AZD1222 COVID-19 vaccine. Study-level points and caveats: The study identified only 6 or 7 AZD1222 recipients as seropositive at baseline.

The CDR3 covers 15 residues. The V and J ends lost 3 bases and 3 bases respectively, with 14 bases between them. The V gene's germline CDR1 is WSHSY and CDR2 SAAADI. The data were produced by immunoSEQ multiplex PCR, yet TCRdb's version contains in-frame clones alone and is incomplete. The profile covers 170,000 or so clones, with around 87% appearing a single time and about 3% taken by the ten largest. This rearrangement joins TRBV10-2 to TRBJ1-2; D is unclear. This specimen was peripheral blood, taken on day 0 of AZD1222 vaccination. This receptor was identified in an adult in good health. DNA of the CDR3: TGCGCCAGCAGTGATCTTGGGCTAACTTACTATGGCTACACCTTC. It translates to CASSDLGLTYYGYTF.